This entry describes one TCR beta chain. CDR1 is LNHDA, CDR2 SQIVND, per germline (reference sequence). V gave up 7 bases and J gave up 5 bases, with 8 bases separating them. The CDR3 extends over 11 amino acids. This sample is drawn from a study of siplizumab effects on memory and regulatory T cells. Clones were read by immunoSEQ multiplex PCR, and TCRdb kept only the in-frame ones, dropping some. Seen here are tens of thousands of clones, 75% to 90% observed once, and the top ten hold 3.5% to 4%. The TCR comes from a human donor in good health. The chain joins TRBV19 to TRBJ1-1; D gene ambiguous. Sample: memory CD4+ T cells sorted from blood. CDR3 nucleotide sequence: TGTGCCAGTACTTCCTGGACTGAAGCTTTCTTT. The encoded protein is CASTSWTEAFF.